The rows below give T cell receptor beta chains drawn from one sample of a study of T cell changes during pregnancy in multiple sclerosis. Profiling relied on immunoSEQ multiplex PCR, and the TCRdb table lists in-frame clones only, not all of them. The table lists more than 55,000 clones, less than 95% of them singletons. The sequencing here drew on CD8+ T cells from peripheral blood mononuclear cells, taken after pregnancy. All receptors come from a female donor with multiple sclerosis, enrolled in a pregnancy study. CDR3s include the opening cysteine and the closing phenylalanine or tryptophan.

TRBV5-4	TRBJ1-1	CASSLGRVSTEAFF
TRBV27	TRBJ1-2	CASSSVTGLVGYTF
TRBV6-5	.	CASSPTSGYYEQYF
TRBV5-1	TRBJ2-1	CASSLGLAGSYNEQFF
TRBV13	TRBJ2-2	CASSLLVTGNTGELFF
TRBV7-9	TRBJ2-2	CASSLGRLAANTGELFF
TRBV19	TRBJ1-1	CASSIAVNTEAFF
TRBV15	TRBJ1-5	CATRTGSGGQPQHF
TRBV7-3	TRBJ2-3	CASSPYPAGATDTQYF
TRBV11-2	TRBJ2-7	CASSPEGQGFDEQYF
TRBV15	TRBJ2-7	CATSIRGGEQYF
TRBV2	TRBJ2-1	CASNGGSYNEQFF
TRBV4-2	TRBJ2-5	CASSPTLGGLAGNQETQYF
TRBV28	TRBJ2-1	CASSPRTSYNEQFF
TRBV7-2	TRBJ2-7	CASSAGTTTYEQYF
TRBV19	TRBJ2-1	CASSILPLHYNEQFF
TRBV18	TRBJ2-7	CASSLGTATYEQYF
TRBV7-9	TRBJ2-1	CASSSPGQGAGNEQFF
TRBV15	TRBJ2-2	CATHQGTGELFF
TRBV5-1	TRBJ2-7	CASSYGTGAYEQYF
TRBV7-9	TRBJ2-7	CASSLRTGSSYEQYF
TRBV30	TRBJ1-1	CAWSVLNTEAFF
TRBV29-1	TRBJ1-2	CSVPPPGQGAGGYTF
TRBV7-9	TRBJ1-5	CASSSPGGNQPQHF
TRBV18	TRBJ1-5	CASSRTGEGNQPQHF
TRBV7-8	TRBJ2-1	CASSSGTTWSSDEQFF
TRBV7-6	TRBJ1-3	CASSSSGIDRAGNTIYF
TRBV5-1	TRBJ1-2	CASSLSGWSGQGNYGYTF
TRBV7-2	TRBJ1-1	CASSPGKRTEAFF
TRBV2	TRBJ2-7	CASSVITGQGNYEQYF
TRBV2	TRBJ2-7	CASSTVVEQYF
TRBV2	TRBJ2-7	CTSVGGRSSYEQYF